These 28 T cell receptor beta chains originate from one sample sequenced in a study of T cells in lung cancer brain metastases (dated by TCRdb to 2016 to 2019). Receptor amplification or capture employed the immunoSEQ multiplex PCR assay. Not all clones reach the TCRdb copy of this immuneACCESS table, which keeps in-frame sequences only. Checked studies attribute under half of the gap to unresolved V genes and leave the rest unexplained. Here the sample has over 2,000 clones; 90% to 95% occur a single time. The ten top clones hold 4.8% of the sample. Specimen: tumor tissue from the primary lung tumor. The cell subset or site label, read with the paper, signifies: primary lung cancer lesion. The receptor source for this set is a woman aged 25 to 39 with non-small cell lung cancer.

The CDR3 bases are TGTGCCAGCAGTTATGTCCGGAACACCGGGGAGCTGTTTTTT. The encoded protein is CASSYVRNTGELFF. This chain connects TRBV6-8 to TRBJ2-2, with D uncertain. This CDR3 contains 14 residues. Between the trimmed V and J ends, which lost 3 bases and 1 base, there was a span of 6 bases. Germline V CDR1 and CDR2: MNHGY, SAAAGT.

The chain has TRBV13 and TRBJ2-7; a weak D match, TRBD2 (6 bases). The germline gives CDR1 PRHDT, CDR2 FYEKMQ (reference sequence). With 4 bases removed from V and 2 bases from J, the gap between germline ends came to 15 bases. The CDR3 runs to 15 residues. CDR3 amino acids: CASSSSRDGAYEQYF. CDR3 nucleotide sequence: TGTGCCAGCAGCTCGTCGCGGGACGGCGCCTACGAGCAGTACTTC.

The chain links TRBV20-1 to TRBJ2-7; unclear D gene. Germline V CDR1 and CDR2: DFQATT, SNEGSKA (reference sequence). The CDR3 has 11 amino acids. Deletions cut 5 bases from V and 3 bases from J, with 8 bases between. Written as DNA, the CDR3 is TGCAGTGCTCGGCGAGACTACGAGCAGTACTTC. It yields the protein CSARRDYEQYF.

The chain carries TRBV6-6 and TRBJ2-7; weak D call: TRBD2 (5 bases). The V and J ends lost 5 bases and 4 bases respectively, with 12 bases between them. The CDR3 covers 13 residues. The germline gives CDR1 MNHNY, CDR2 SVGAGI (reference sequence). The CDR3 spells CASSRGRGYEQYF. The CDR3 region has the DNA TGTGCCAGCAGTCGAGGCCGGGGTTACGAGCAGTACTTC.

J is TRBJ2-3 and V is TRBV2; 12 bases line up with TRBD1. Germline CDR1 is SNHLY and CDR2 is FYNNEI. This CDR3 is built from 15 residues. V shed 5 bases, J shed 5 bases, and the junction held 5 bases outside the gene matches. The CDR3 nucleotides are TGTGCCAGCAGTTCCGGGACAGGGGGCAAAGATACGCAGTATTTT. Translated: CASSSGTGGKDTQYF.

A few counts support this clone. This chain connects TRBV11-2 to TRBJ1-1; no clear D gene. The V end lost 1 base, the J end lost 9 bases, and 12 bases lay between the germline ends. The CDR3 is 13 residues long. Germline assignment: CDR1 SGHAT and CDR2 FQNNGV. CDR3 nucleotide sequence: TGTGCCAGCAGCTTAGCAGCCGGGAGGCAAGCTTTCTTT. Its protein product is CASSLAAGRQAFF.

V and J are TRBV2 and TRBJ2-1; a possible D gene is TRBD1 (6 bases). The germline gives CDR1 SNHLY, CDR2 FYNNEI. V lost 8 bases and J 7 bases, leaving 15 bases between the germline ends. The CDR3 contains 13 residues. CDR3 residues: CASGRTVRNEQFF. The CDR3 nucleotides read TGTGCCAGCGGACGGACAGTGAGGAATGAGCAGTTCTTC. Full variable domain (remainder filled in from reference TRBV2 and TRBJ2-1): EPEVTQTPSHQVTQMGQEVILRCVPISNHLYFYWYRQILGQKVEFLVSFYNNEISEKSEIFDDQFSVERPDGSNFTLKIRSTKLEDSAMYFCASGRTVRNEQFFGPGTRLTVL.

V is TRBV19 and J is TRBJ2-1, with TRBD2 matching 7 bases. V gave up 8 bases and J gave up 6 bases; unmatched junction bases: 13. This CDR3 has 15 amino acids. From germline, CDR1 is LNHDA and CDR2 SQIVND (reference sequence). CDR3 region: CASARAGEIINEQFF. CDR3 bases: TGTGCCAGTGCGAGGGCGGGAGAGATCATCAATGAGCAGTTCTTC.

The V call is TRBV5-1, the J call TRBJ2-5; the D call may be TRBD1 or TRBD2 (5 bases each). Trimming pared 4 bases from V and 5 bases from J, leaving 18 bases between. CDR1 and CDR2 (germline): SGHRS, YFSETQ. This CDR3 spans 15 amino acids. DNA for the CDR3: TGCGCCAGCAGCCCCGGGACCCAGCCCGTCGAGACCCAGTACTTC. This encodes CASSPGTQPVETQYF.

This sequence joins TRBV29-1 and TRBJ2-7; tentatively, D is TRBD1 or TRBD2 (7 bases each). CDR1 SQVTM and CDR2 ANQGSEA come from the germline V gene. The V gene lost 5 bases and the J gene lost 0 bases, with 14 bases spanning the gap. This CDR3 contains 14 residues. Here the CDR3 DNA reads TGCAGCGTTTCTCAGGGGGGGGCCTCCTACGAGCAGTACTTC. Its translation: CSVSQGGASYEQYF.

This chain links TRBV18 with TRBJ1-5; 10 bases fit TRBD1. Germline loops: CDR1 KGHSH, CDR2 LQKENI. Trimming removed 6 bases from V and 7 bases from J; junction bases left unmatched: 9. The CDR3 runs to 15 residues. The CDR3 here is CASSPTGGAGQPQHF. The CDR3 region has the DNA TGTGCCAGCTCCCCGACAGGGGGCGCAGGGCAGCCCCAGCATTTT.

Only one count was recorded for this clone. The V and J genes are TRBV29-1 and TRBJ1-1; possible D gene TRBD1, 5 bases. Germline V CDR1 and CDR2: SQVTM, ANQGSEA. This CDR3 is 12 amino acids long. The V end lost 2 bases, the J end lost 10 bases, and 14 bases lay between the germline ends. CDR3 region: CSVERGSSVAFF. As DNA, the CDR3 is TGCAGCGTTGAAAGGGGTTCGAGCGTAGCTTTCTTT. The full variable domain, completed using reference TRBV29-1 and TRBJ1-1, is SAVISQKPSRDICQRGTSLTIQCQVDSQVTMMFWYRQQPGQSLTLIATANQGSEATYESGFVIDKFPISRPNLTFSTLTVSNMSPEDSSIYLCSVERGSSVAFFGQGTRLTVV.

The chain employs TRBV19 and TRBJ2-7; D possibly corresponds to TRBD1 (5 bases). The CDR3 has 15 residues. Trimming left V 5 bases short and J 2 bases short, with 16 bases between. Germline-derived CDR1 and CDR2 are LNHDA and SQIVND (reference sequence). The CDR3 nucleotides are TGTGCCAGTAGTCCACAACCAGGGTTACCCTACGAGCAGTACTTC. Translated: CASSPQPGLPYEQYF.

Concerning this clone: Other DNA variants within this sample encode the same CDR3. The rearrangement uses TRBV27 and TRBJ2-7, with no clear D. Germline lookup yields CDR1 MNHEY and CDR2 SMNVEV (reference sequence). There are 15 residues in the CDR3. Deletions cut 0 bases from V and 7 bases from J, with 16 bases between. The CDR3 loop reads CASSLSLRGFYEQYF. The CDR3 bases are TGTGCCAGCAGTTTATCCTTACGAGGTTTCTATGAGCAGTACTTC.

The gene calls are TRBV5-1 and TRBJ1-5; tentative D call: TRBD1 (5 bases). Germline values: CDR1 SGHRS, CDR2 YFSETQ. V gave up 2 bases and J gave up 7 bases, with 10 bases separating them. The CDR3 sequence is 13 residues long. The CDR3 here is CASSFEGDQPQHF. The CDR3 region has the DNA TGCGCCAGCAGCTTTGAAGGGGACCAGCCCCAGCATTTT.

The rearrangement joins TRBV30 to TRBJ2-3, with 10 nucleotides matching TRBD2. This CDR3 comprises 14 residues. With V trimmed by 1 base and J by 4 bases, 2 bases remained unmatched. Looked up from germline, CDR1 is GTSNPN and CDR2 is SVGIG (reference sequence). The CDR3 sequence: CAWSGLAGADTQYF. The CDR3 nucleotides read TGTGCCTGGAGTGGCCTAGCGGGAGCAGATACGCAGTATTTT.

This rearrangement joins TRBV5-4 to TRBJ2-5; D not resolved. This CDR3 has 15 amino acids. The germline V and J ends were trimmed by 3 bases and 0 bases, with 12 bases remaining between them. Looked up from germline, CDR1 is SGHNT and CDR2 is YYREEE (reference sequence). The chain's CDR3 is CASSSRTEYQETQYF. Here the CDR3 DNA reads TGTGCCAGCAGCTCGCGGACGGAGTACCAAGAGACCCAGTACTTC. The full variable domain, completed using reference TRBV5-4 and TRBJ2-5, is ETGVTQSPTHLIKTRGQQVTLRCSSQSGHNTVSWYQQALGQGPQFIFQYYREEENGRGNFPPRFSGLQFPNYSSELNVNALELDDSALYLCASSSRTEYQETQYFGPGTRLLVL.

The DNA of the CDR3 is TGTGCCAGCAGTTACTTGGCGACGCGAAGGCTGTTTTTT. Residues: CASSYLATRRLFF. This rearrangement joins TRBV6-5 to TRBJ2-2; D is unclear. This CDR3 is 13 amino acids long. CDR1 and CDR2 from the germline V gene are MNHEY and SVGAGI. Trimming cost V 1 base and J 13 bases, with 13 bases left between them.

The genes are TRBV11-1 and TRBJ2-4; no clear D. The CDR3 loop spans 15 amino acids. The ends were cut back, 4 bases at V and 0 bases at J, with 10 bases in the middle. Germline lookup yields CDR1 SGHAT and CDR2 FQDESV (reference sequence). The CDR3 DNA reads TGTGCCAGCAGCTCCTCGGTGATAGCCAAAAACATTCAGTACTTC. As protein: CASSSSVIAKNIQYF.

The count of this clone is one. The genes are TRBV9 and TRBJ1-2; weak D call: TRBD1 (6 bases). CDR3 length: 12 residues. V was shortened by 5 bases and J by 5 bases, with 10 bases between the two germline ends. Germline CDR1 SGDLS, CDR2 YYNGEE. As DNA, the CDR3 is TGTGCCAGCAGAGCAGGGGTATATGGCTACACCTTC. Its protein product is CASRAGVYGYTF.

The rearrangement joins TRBV10-2 to TRBJ1-5, with 8 bases lining up with TRBD1. Germline V gene lookup returns CDR1 WSHSY and CDR2 SAAADI. This CDR3 spans 14 amino acids. V shed 6 bases, J shed 3 bases, and the junction held 4 bases outside the gene matches. The CDR3 DNA reads as TGCGCCAGCAGAGAGACAGGGGTCAATCAGCCCCAGCATTTT. It is translated as CASRETGVNQPQHF.

V gene TRBV18 combines with J gene TRBJ2-7; D remains ambiguous. Per the germline V gene, CDR1 is KGHSH and CDR2 is LQKENI. The CDR3 is made up of 14 amino acids. Trimming took 4 bases from V and 2 from J, leaving 12 bases between them. The CDR3 DNA reads TGTGCCAGCTCACTGGCCCAAGGAACCTACGAGCAGTACTTC. Translating it yields CASSLAQGTYEQYF.

J is TRBJ2-7 and V is TRBV27; the D is unclear. CDR1 and CDR2 (germline): MNHEY, SMNVEV (reference sequence). CDR3 length: 14 amino acids. The V end lost 3 bases, the J end lost 0 bases, and 9 bases lay between the germline ends. In nucleotides, the CDR3 is TGTGCCAGCAGTTTTGGACGGAGCTCCTACGAGCAGTACTTC. Its protein product is CASSFGRSSYEQYF.

The V gene is TRBV10-2, the J gene TRBJ2-5, with a tentative D call TRBD2 (6 bases). Looked up from germline, CDR1 is WSHSY and CDR2 is SAAADI. The V end lost 5 bases, the J end lost 4 bases, and 17 bases lay between the germline ends. The CDR3 sequence is 15 residues long. The CDR3 coding sequence is TGCGCCAGCAGTCAGGGTGGGGGACTGGGAGAGACCCAGTACTTC. This translates into CASSQGGGLGETQYF.

The chain has TRBV9 and TRBJ2-1; D is unclear. The ends were cut back, 4 bases at V and 0 bases at J, with 11 bases in the middle. This CDR3 contains 15 residues. CDR1 and CDR2 from the germline V gene are SGDLS and YYNGEE. CDR3 in DNA: TGTGCCAGCAGCCCCACTTCTACCTCCTACAATGAGCAGTTCTTC. It translates to CASSPTSTSYNEQFF.

The chain uses TRBV6-5 and TRBJ2-7; 10 positions match TRBD1. Germline V gene data show CDR1 as MNHEY and CDR2 as SVGAGI. The V segment lost 5 bases and the J segment 6 bases; nucleotides outside the gene matches: 10. There are 15 residues in the CDR3. CDR3 amino acids: CASSTAGQGMREQYF. Here the CDR3 DNA reads TGTGCCAGCAGTACGGCGGGACAGGGGATGCGCGAGCAGTACTTC.

This chain links TRBV6-6 with TRBJ2-3; D not resolved. The germline V and J ends were trimmed by 4 bases and 5 bases, with 13 bases remaining between them. From germline, CDR1 is MNHNY and CDR2 SVGAGI (reference sequence). The CDR3 is 14 amino acids. The CDR3 region has the DNA TGTGCCAGCAGTTTTCGTCTACGAGTAGATACGCAGTATTTT. Its translation: CASSFRLRVDTQYF.

J is TRBJ1-3 and V is TRBV30, with D hard to call. Germline CDR1 GTSNPN, CDR2 SVGIG (reference sequence). V lost 2 bases and J 0 bases, leaving 8 bases between the germline ends. The CDR3 loop spans 14 amino acids. The CDR3 DNA reads as TGTGCCTGGAGTTTGGGGAACTCTGGAAACACCATATATTTT. It encodes CAWSLGNSGNTIYF.